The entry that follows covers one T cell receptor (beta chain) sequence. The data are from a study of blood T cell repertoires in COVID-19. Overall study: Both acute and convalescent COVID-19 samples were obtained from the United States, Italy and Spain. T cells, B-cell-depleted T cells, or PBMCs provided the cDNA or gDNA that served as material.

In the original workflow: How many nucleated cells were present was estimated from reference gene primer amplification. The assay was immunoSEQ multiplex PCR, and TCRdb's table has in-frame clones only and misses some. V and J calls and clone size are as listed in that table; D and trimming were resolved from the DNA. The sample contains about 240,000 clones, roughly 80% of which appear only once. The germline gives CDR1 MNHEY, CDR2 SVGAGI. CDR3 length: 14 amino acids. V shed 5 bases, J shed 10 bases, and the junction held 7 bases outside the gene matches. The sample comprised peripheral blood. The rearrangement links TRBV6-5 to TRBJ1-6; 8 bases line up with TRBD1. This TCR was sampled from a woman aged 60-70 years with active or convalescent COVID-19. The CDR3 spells CASSRSGTGSPLHF. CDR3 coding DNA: TGTGCCAGCAGTAGATCCGGGACAGGCTCACCCCTCCACTTT.